This entry lists 23 T cell receptor beta chains sequenced from one sample in a study of TET2 disruption in CD19-targeted CAR T cells. Only in-frame clones appear in the TCRdb table, and some are missing; sequencing was by immunoSEQ multiplex PCR. This repertoire includes around 30,000 clones. These receptors have no identified antigens. This sample's treatment: autologous CTL019 cells: CD19 CAR with 4-1BB and CD3 zeta domains. The sample consisted of CD8- CAR+ T cells sorted from cultured blood T cells, taken for CD19 CAR T cell therapy. Subset in this sample: CD8-negative CAR-positive T cells from the infusion product. The receptors here all came from a man in his 70s with chronic lymphocytic leukemia.

A note on this clone: The read falls 3 residues short of the CDR3 end, and the missing part is taken from the germline J gene. V usage is TRBV6-1 and J usage is TRBJ1-2; D not certain. This CDR3 contains 15 residues. Germline CDR1 MNHNS, CDR2 SASEGT. Trimming shortened V by 2 bases and J by 6 bases, and 16 bases separated the two germline ends. The CDR3 bases that were read are TGTGCCAGCAGTGAAAGTTTGTACCGCGTGGATGGC. Translated, it gives CASSESLYRVDG. The entire CDR3 reads CASSESLYRVDGYTF.

As regards this clone: Sequencing ends 3 residues short of the CDR3 end; the germline J gene provides the rest. The chain has TRBV5-5 and TRBJ1-2; D might be TRBD1 (6 bases). Germline CDR1 is SGHKS and CDR2 is YYEKEE (reference sequence). The CDR3 is 13 residues long. V was cut by 7 bases and J by 1 base, with 11 bases left in between. CDR3 bases read: TGTGCCAGCGAGACAGGAGATAACTATGGC. Its translation: CASETGDNYG. The whole CDR3 region reads CASETGDNYGYTF.

The CDR3 loop is CASSRQTGTDTQYF. The part of the CDR3 DNA that was read is TGCGCCAGCAGCCGCCAAACAGGGACAGATACG. The chain couples TRBV5-1 to TRBJ2-3, with D possibly matching TRBD1 (6 bases). The sequenced fragment ends 3 residues before the CDR3 boundary, so the rest is inferred from the germline J gene. Trimming took off 4 bases at V and 3 bases at J, with 12 bases between the two ends. This CDR3 has 14 residues. CDR1 and CDR2 (germline): SGHRS, YFSETQ.

Points on this clone: The CDR3 end falls 3 residues outside the read, so it is completed with the germline J gene. The V call is TRBV20-1, the J call TRBJ2-3; 8 bases agree with TRBD1. The CDR3 is made up of 12 amino acids. Trimming removed 2 bases from V and 6 bases from J; junction bases left unmatched: 1. Per the germline V gene, CDR1 is DFQATT and CDR2 is SNEGSKA (reference sequence). The CDR3 spells CSARQGADTQYF. CDR3 DNA (partial): TGCAGTGCTAGACAGGGGGCGGATACG.

On this clone itself: One end of the junction is discordant with germline, which a read error may explain. This sample also contains other DNA sequences that code for the same CDR3. The part of the CDR3 DNA that was read is TGTGCCAGCAGCTTAGGGCCGCCGAGCTCTGGAAACACT. This sequence encodes CASSLGPPSSGNT. The full CDR3 reads CASSLGPPSSGNTIYF. The chain joins TRBV7-3 to TRBJ1-3; D unresolved. The read halts 3 residues ahead of the CDR3 end, with the missing end drawn from the germline J gene. This CDR3 has 16 residues. Germline-derived CDR1 and CDR2 are SGHTA and FQGTGA.

Turning to this clone: The read finishes 3 residues shy of the CDR3 end, and the germline J gene is used to complete it. The chain couples TRBV19 to TRBJ1-4; weak D call: TRBD1 (5 bases). This CDR3 spans 17 amino acids. Deletions cut 6 bases from V and 2 bases from J, with 19 bases between. Germline V gene sequence: CDR1 LNHDA, CDR2 SQIVND (reference sequence). The chain's CDR3 is CASRPSRKTATNEKLFF. CDR3 bases read: TGTGCCAGTAGACCCTCGCGGAAGACAGCGACTAATGAAAAA.

Notes on this clone: With the read ending 3 residues before the CDR3 end, the germline J gene is used to fill in that end. This chain connects TRBV20-1 to TRBJ1-1, with 11 bases matching TRBD1. The CDR3 totals 12 residues. Germline CDR1 and CDR2: DFQATT and SNEGSKA (reference sequence). The CDR3 spells CSARGDRGEAFF. The CDR3 DNA, read in part, is TGCAGTGCTAGAGGGGACAGGGGGGAA.

Comments on this clone: The read halts 3 residues ahead of the CDR3 end, with the missing end drawn from the germline J gene. The V call is TRBV19, the J call TRBJ2-4, with 7 bases lining up with TRBD1. CDR1 LNHDA and CDR2 SQIVND come from the germline V gene (reference sequence). The CDR3 has 14 residues. The CDR3 sequence is CASSQEGQENGQYF. The CDR3 DNA, read in part, is TGTGCCAGTAGTCAGGAAGGACAGGAGAATGGT.

As concerns this clone: The observed sequence ends 3 residues before the CDR3 terminus, with the missing tail filled in from the germline J gene. V and J are TRBV19 and TRBJ1-1, with D possibly TRBD1 on 6 matching bases. CDR1 LNHDA and CDR2 SQIVND come from the germline V gene (reference sequence). The CDR3 spans 19 residues. The DNA read from the CDR3 is TGTGCCAGTAGTATGAGGGGTCCCATAGCGGGGGGGCAGACAGATACG. Encoded protein: CASSMRGPIAGGQTDT. The whole CDR3 region reads CASSMRGPIAGGQTDTAFF.

By frequency, this clone is medium-sized. The missing CDR3 end, 3 residues past where the read stops, is filled in from the germline J gene. The rearrangement links TRBV19 to TRBJ2-5; TRBD1 agrees at 8 bases. The junction had 5 bases not matched to a gene; V was cut back by 5 bases and J by 0 bases. This CDR3 region has 15 residues. From germline, CDR1 is LNHDA and CDR2 SQIVND (reference sequence). The CDR3 bases that were read are TGTGCCAGTAGTCCCCGGGACAGGCACCAAGAGACC. Amino acids: CASSPRDRHQET. The full CDR3 is CASSPRDRHQETQYF.

In regard to this clone: The read ends 3 residues early relative to the CDR3; the germline J gene fills the gap. The rearrangement joins TRBV9 to TRBJ2-5, with TRBD2 matching 7 bases. The CDR3 has 15 residues. Trimming took 4 bases from V and 1 from J; bases not matched to a gene: 7. From germline, CDR1 is SGDLS and CDR2 YYNGEE. The CDR3 protein is CASSKTSYAQETQYF. The covered CDR3 bases are TGTGCCAGCAGCAAGACTAGCTACGCCCAAGAGACC.

CDR3 DNA (partial): TGCAGTGCTAGTCGCCAGGGGTATACCTACGAG. Residues: CSASRQGYTYE. The whole CDR3 protein is CSASRQGYTYEQYF. The chain carries TRBV20-1 and TRBJ2-7, with D possibly matching TRBD1 (6 bases). The sequence runs out 3 residues before the end of the CDR3; the remainder is reconstructed from the germline J gene. This CDR3 is built from 14 residues. Germline CDR1 is DFQATT and CDR2 is SNEGSKA (reference sequence). V lost 3 bases and J lost 2, with 14 bases in between.

A word on this clone: Coverage ceases 3 residues before the CDR3 finishes, and the germline J gene fills in the end. This chain joins TRBV18 and TRBJ2-2, with D unresolved. V was cut by 6 bases and J by 7 bases, with 12 bases left in between. Per the germline V gene, CDR1 is KGHSH and CDR2 is LQKENI. This CDR3 is built from 13 residues. CDR3 sequence: CASSPTADGELFF. CDR3 bases read: TGTGCCAGCTCCCCGACGGCGGACGGGGAG.

Note on this clone: Sequencing ends 3 residues short of the CDR3 end; the germline J gene provides the rest. The chain recombines TRBV7-3 with TRBJ2-6; TRBD1 matches 9 bases. The CDR3 sequence is 17 residues long. After removal of 5 bases from V and 0 bases from J, the junction contained 5 bases not matched to a gene. Germline CDR1 is SGHTA and CDR2 is FQGTGA. The CDR3 protein is CASSRDRASSGANVLTF. The CDR3 DNA, read in part, is TGTGCCAGCAGCCGGGACAGGGCCTCCTCTGGGGCCAACGTC. The full variable domain, rest sourced from reference TRBV7-3 and TRBJ2-6, is GAGVSQTPSNKVTEKGKYVELRCDPISGHTALYWYRQSLGQGPEFLIYFQGTGAADDSGLPNDRFFAVRPEGSVSTLKIQRTERGDSAVYLCASSRDRASSGANVLTFGAGSRLTVL.

A remark on this clone: The read comes to an end 3 residues before the CDR3 does, leaving the germline J gene to fill in the end. The V gene is TRBV19, the J gene TRBJ2-4; 8 bases agree with TRBD1. The CDR3 runs to 15 residues. From germline, CDR1 is LNHDA and CDR2 SQIVND (reference sequence). The CDR3 reads CASRPGQAHGEPQYF. Incomplete CDR3 DNA: TGTGCCAGTAGACCGGGACAGGCCCACGGGGAGCCT. Complete variable domain (other parts from reference TRBV19 and TRBJ2-4): DGGITQSPKYLFRKEGQNVTLSCEQNLNHDAMYWYRQDPGQGLRLIYYSQIVNDFQKGDIAEGYSVSREKKESFPLTVTSAQKNPTAFYLCASRPGQAHGEPQYFGAGTRLSVL.

About this clone itself: Sequencing ends 3 residues short of the CDR3 end; the germline J gene provides the rest. V usage is TRBV20-1 and J usage is TRBJ1-2, with 9 nucleotides matching TRBD1. The germline V gene encodes CDR1 DFQATT and CDR2 SNEGSKA (reference sequence). The CDR3 contains 15 residues. The CDR3 spells CSASASGTGNYDYTF. The part of the CDR3 DNA that was read is TGCAGTGCCAGCGCTTCCGGGACAGGGAACTACGAC.

Concerning this clone: The read stops 3 residues short of the end of the CDR3; the missing end is completed from the germline J gene. The gene calls are TRBV2 and TRBJ1-1; D ambiguous. This CDR3 region has 12 residues. Germline V gives CDR1 SNHLY, CDR2 FYNNEI. V was pared by 0 bases and J by 7 bases, with 6 bases between. CDR3 bases read: TGTGCCAGCAGTGAAGCCCTCTTTGAA. It specifies CASSEALFE. The whole CDR3 protein reads CASSEALFEAFF. Drawing the rest from reference TRBV2 and TRBJ1-1, the complete variable domain is EPEVTQTPSHQVTQMGQEVILRCVPISNHLYFYWYRQILGQKVEFLVSFYNNEISEKSEIFDDQFSVERPDGSNFTLKIRSTKLEDSAMYFCASSEALFEAFFGQGTRLTVV.

A note on this clone: The read ends 3 residues early relative to the CDR3; the germline J gene fills the gap. The chain combines TRBV6-2 or TRBV6-3 with TRBJ1-2, with D unclear. The CDR3 length is 13 residues. V gave up 5 bases and J gave up 4 bases, with 11 bases separating them. The germline gives CDR1 MNHEY, CDR2 SVGEGT. The DNA read from the CDR3 is TGTGCCAGCAGTCCCGAGGAGGGCTATGGC. Residues: CASSPEEGYG. The whole CDR3 protein reads CASSPEEGYGYTF.

The CDR3 here is CSVESQGHDYTF. The part of the CDR3 DNA that was read is TGCAGCGTTGAGTCACAGGGCCACGAC. This sequence joins TRBV29-1 and TRBJ1-2; tentative D call: TRBD1 (6 bases). Sequencing ends 3 residues short of the CDR3 end; the germline J gene provides the rest. Germline CDR1 reads SQVTM; CDR2 reads ANQGSEA. CDR3 length equals 12 residues.

A word on this clone: The DNA ends 3 residues before the CDR3 does, and the rest of the CDR3 is filled in from the germline J gene. This chain uses TRBV20-1 with TRBJ1-2; maybe TRBD1 (5 bases). Germline CDR1 DFQATT, CDR2 SNEGSKA (reference sequence). With 0 bases removed from V and 4 bases from J, the gap between germline ends came to 6 bases. This CDR3 comprises 12 residues. CDR3 sequence reads: CSARDDSYGYTF. The sequenced part of the CDR3 DNA is TGCAGTGCTAGAGATGACAGCTATGGC.

A remark on this clone: An end of the junction differs from the germline gene, which may be a read error. The read finishes 3 residues shy of the CDR3 end, and the germline J gene is used to complete it. This chain uses TRBV4-2 with TRBJ1-4; D remains ambiguous. Germline V gene data show CDR1 as LGHNA and CDR2 as YNFKEQ. This CDR3 has 12 residues. CDR3 loop: CASSQDHVKLFF. Incomplete CDR3 DNA: TGCGCCAGCAGCCAAGATCATGTAAAA.

Turning to this clone: The read gets to within 3 residues of the CDR3 end, and the germline J gene fills in the rest. The chain is built from TRBV12-3 or TRBV12-4 and TRBJ2-6; 10 nucleotides agree with TRBD2. J gave up 0 bases and V 5 bases, and 4 bases lay outside the gene matches. The CDR3 loop spans 17 amino acids. The sequenced CDR3 bases are TGTGCCAGCAGTGACGGACTAGCGGTCTCTGGGGCCAACGTC. Protein sequence: CASSDGLAVSGANV. The whole CDR3 protein reads CASSDGLAVSGANVLTF.

In terms of frequency, this clone is medium-sized. This CDR3 is CAISEGAPSYEQYF. CDR3 DNA (partial): TGTGCCATCAGTGAGGGGGCCCCGTCCTACGAG. The genes are TRBV10-3 and TRBJ2-7, with D tentatively TRBD1 (5 bases). The read terminates 3 residues before the CDR3 end, so the remaining end is supplied by the germline J gene. Trimming removed 2 bases from V and 1 base from J, with 9 bases in between. Germline CDR1 ENHRY, CDR2 SYGVKD. The CDR3 runs 14 residues.